What follows describes a single TCR beta chain. Its antigen is currently unknown. Isolated RNA was reverse transcribed into cDNA used as the sequencing template. TCRdb keeps only in-frame clones here, not all; method: immunoSEQ multiplex PCR. This sample carries over 150,000 clones, around three fifths of them seen once, and the ten largest clones take approximately 4.9%. The sample originates from a study of CD8+ T cells in alopecia areata. Study-level results: Scalp sequencing also captures normal skin's resident alphabeta T cells. In patients, TCRs were shared less clearly than in mice, and HLA may possibly be involved. Scalp lesions, especially in alopecia totalis/universalis, had higher clonality than normal scalp.

The germline gives CDR1 SGHAT, CDR2 FQNNGV. Trimming took off 5 bases at V and 2 bases at J, with 8 bases between the two ends. CDR3 length equals 13 residues. The rearrangement links TRBV11-2 to TRBJ2-3; D call uncertain. The source of this sequence is a human donor in good health. The sequencing sample was made of CD8+ T cells sorted from blood. The CDR3 DNA sequence: TGTGCCAGCAGCCCCGAACTCACAGATACGCAGTATTTT. This codes for CASSPELTDTQYF.